The source of this T cell receptor beta chain is a study of radiation and T cells in renal cell carcinoma. About the study: Nephrectomy followed 15 Gy stereotactic body radiation by 4 weeks.

Time point specified: baseline pretreatment blood. The treatment here: 15 Gy SBRT to primary tumor, nephrectomy 4 weeks later. After SBRT, blood was collected at 2 and 4 weeks, plus baseline. About this clone itself: Its antigen is undetermined.

Here immunoSEQ multiplex PCR was the method, and the copy in TCRdb shows in-frame clones only, minus some. The data contain 120,000 to 150,000 clones, approximately 90% of them singletons. Findings and caveats of the study: Baseline intratumoral clonotype presence is unknown without pretreatment biopsies. Top tumor clonotypes rose in blood 2 weeks post-radiation, then contracted.

V shed 0 bases, J shed 9 bases, and the junction held 8 bases outside the gene matches. CDR3 size: 15 residues. Germline CDR1 is MNHEY and CDR2 is SVGAGI. The sequenced sample was blood, obtained from a patient whose treatment included radiotherapy and nephrectomy. The V call is TRBV6-5, the J call TRBJ2-3; the match to TRBD2 covers 8 bases. The clonotype originates from a woman aged 70-85 years with renal cell carcinoma. The CDR3: CASSYSKVGGGTQYF. CDR3 DNA: TGTGCCAGCAGTTACTCGAAGGTCGGGGGGGGCACGCAGTATTTT.